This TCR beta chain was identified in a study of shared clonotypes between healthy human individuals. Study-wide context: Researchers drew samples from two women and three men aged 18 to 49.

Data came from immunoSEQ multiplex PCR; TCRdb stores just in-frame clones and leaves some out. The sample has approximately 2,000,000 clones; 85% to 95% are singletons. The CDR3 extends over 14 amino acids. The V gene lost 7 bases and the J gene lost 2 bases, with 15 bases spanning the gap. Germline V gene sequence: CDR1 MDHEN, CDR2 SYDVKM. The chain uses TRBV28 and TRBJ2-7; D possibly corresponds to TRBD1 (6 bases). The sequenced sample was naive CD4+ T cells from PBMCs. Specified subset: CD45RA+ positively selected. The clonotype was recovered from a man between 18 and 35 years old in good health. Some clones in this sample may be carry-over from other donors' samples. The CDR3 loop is CASKGQGKPYEQYF. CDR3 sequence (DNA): TGTGCCAGCAAGGGGCAGGGGAAGCCCTACGAGCAGTACTTC.